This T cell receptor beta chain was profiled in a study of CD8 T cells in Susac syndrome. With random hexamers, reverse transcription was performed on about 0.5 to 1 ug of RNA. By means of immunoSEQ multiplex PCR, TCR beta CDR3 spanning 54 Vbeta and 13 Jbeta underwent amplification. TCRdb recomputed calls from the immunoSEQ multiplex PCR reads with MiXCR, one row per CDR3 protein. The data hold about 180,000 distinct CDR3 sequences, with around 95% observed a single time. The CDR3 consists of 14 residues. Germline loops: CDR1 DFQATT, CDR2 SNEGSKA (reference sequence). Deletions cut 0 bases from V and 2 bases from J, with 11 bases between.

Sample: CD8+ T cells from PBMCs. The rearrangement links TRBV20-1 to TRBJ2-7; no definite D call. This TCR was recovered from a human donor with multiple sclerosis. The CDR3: CSARDPALTYEQYF. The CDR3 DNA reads TGCAGTGCTAGAGATCCAGCACTTACCTACGAGCAGTACTTC.